These 8 T cell receptor beta chains were all obtained from the same sample, sequenced in a study of beta chain features in type 1 diabetes. Since all of the isolated RNA was reverse transcribed, expressed TCRB transcripts were what got sequenced. The repertoire was sequenced with immunoSEQ multiplex PCR; TCRdb's copy has only in-frame clones and lacks some. The sample lists 600,000 to 650,000 clones; roughly 15% were seen once. The specimen was naive CD4+ T cells from blood. These receptor sequences come from a man younger than 35 in good health.

The V call is TRBV30, the J call TRBJ1-5; TRBD1 matches at 8 bases. This CDR3 has 16 residues. The V and J ends lost 1 base and 4 bases, in that order; junction bases with no gene match: 9. The germline V gene has CDR1 GTSNPN and CDR2 SVGIG (reference sequence). The CDR3 protein is CAWSGSRDRSNQPQHF. CDR3 DNA: TGTGCCTGGAGTGGTTCCAGGGACAGGTCAAATCAGCCCCAGCATTTT.

This clone came up a few times. The V gene is TRBV11-2, the J gene TRBJ2-1; 9 bases agree with TRBD1. Germline V gene lookup returns CDR1 SGHAT and CDR2 FQNNGV. The V and J ends lost 7 bases and 10 bases, in that order; junction bases with no gene match: 14. The CDR3 totals 15 residues. CDR3 amino acids: CASTPLLQGAGEQFF. Here the CDR3 DNA reads TGTGCCAGCACCCCGTTACTACAGGGGGCGGGCGAGCAGTTCTTC.

V is TRBV6-4 and J is TRBJ2-3, with 9 nucleotides matching TRBD1. CDR1 and CDR2 from the germline V gene are MRHNA and SNTAGT. This CDR3 has 16 residues. Trimming at V came to 4 bases and at J to 2 bases, leaving 7 bases not matched to a gene. CDR3 coding DNA: TGTGCCAGCAGTGCGACCAGGACAGGGGTCACAGATACGCAGTATTTT. Translation gives CASSATRTGVTDTQYF.

The chain combines TRBV4-2 with TRBJ1-6; tentatively, D is TRBD1 (5 bases). The V end lost 1 base, the J end lost 8 bases, and 9 bases lay between the germline ends. Germline V gene sequence: CDR1 LGHNA, CDR2 YNFKEQ. This CDR3 has 14 residues. The CDR3 DNA reads TGTGCCAGCAGCCAAGGGACATACGATTCACCCCTCCACTTT. Translated: CASSQGTYDSPLHF.

Details on this clone: Other DNA sequences in this specimen translate into the identical CDR3. V gene TRBV29-1 combines with J gene TRBJ1-5; D remains ambiguous. Germline lookup yields CDR1 SQVTM and CDR2 ANQGSEA. V dropped 4 bases and J dropped 0 bases, with 7 bases sitting between them. The length of the CDR3 is 13 residues. The CDR3 bases are TGCAGCGTTGGAGAAAATAGCAATCAGCCCCAGCATTTT. It codes for CSVGENSNQPQHF.

V usage is TRBV25-1 and J usage is TRBJ1-1, with D hard to call. The V gene lost 5 bases and the J gene lost 1 base, with 11 bases spanning the gap. Per germline, CDR1 MGHDK and CDR2 SYGVNS. The CDR3 has 14 residues. As DNA, the CDR3 is TGTGCCAGCAGTTCGGCGGTCTCGAACACTGAAGCTTTCTTT. Amino acid sequence: CASSSAVSNTEAFF.

J is TRBJ1-1 and V is TRBV5-1; a weak D match, TRBD1 (5 bases). Germline V gives CDR1 SGHRS, CDR2 YFSETQ. The CDR3 extends over 16 amino acids. Trimming removed 0 bases from V and 3 bases from J, with 15 bases in between. CDR3 in DNA: TGCGCCAGCAGCTTGGGGCTTGGACAAGCCGACACTGAAGCTTTCTTT. It yields the protein CASSLGLGQADTEAFF. The full variable domain, its missing parts supplied by reference TRBV5-1 and TRBJ1-1, is KAGVTQTPRYLIKTRGQQVTLSCSPISGHRSVSWYQQTPGQGLQFLFEYFSETQRNKGNFPGRFSGRQFSNSRSEMNVSTLELGDSALYLCASSLGLGQADTEAFFGQGTRLTVV.

In this sample, this clone turned up a few times. The CDR3 DNA reads as TGCGCCGGAGGGGAGGACTACCCCACCGGGGAGCTGTTTTTT. Its translation is CAGGEDYPTGELFF. The chain links TRBV4-1 to TRBJ2-2; a possible D gene is TRBD2 (6 bases). Trimming removed 11 bases from V and 4 bases from J, with 17 bases in between. The CDR3 has 14 residues. The germline CDR1 and CDR2 sequences are MGHRA and YSYEKL.